These T cell receptor beta chains were read from a single sample in a study of response to subunit inactivated influenza vaccine. Each CDR3 protein gets one entry after TCRdb re-called the RT-PCR reads with MiXCR. Among roughly 500,000 distinct CDR3 sequences listed, 16% were seen once. This specimen was CD4+ T cells sorted from PBMCs, taken roughly 24 months after vaccination. The receptors shown here come from a man between 45 and 75 years old who received an inactivated influenza vaccine. Each CDR3 is given with its conserved first and last residue. Fields, in order: V gene, J gene, D gene, clone size, CDR3 protein, CDR3 DNA. A D gene is named only where the DNA matches it firmly. Some rows have no size entry. The others give once, few or many, or a class for an expanded clone.

v_call: TRBV2
j_call: TRBJ2-5
d_call: .
clone_size: few
cdr3_aa: CASSVRVQETQYF
cdr3_nt: TGTGCCAGCAGTGTACGTGTCCAAGAGACCCAGTACTTC

v_call: TRBV24-1
j_call: TRBJ1-5
d_call: .
clone_size: .
cdr3_aa: CATSGAGNQPQHF
cdr3_nt: TGTGCCACCAGTGGGGCAGGCAATCAGCCCCAGCATTTT

v_call: TRBV20-1
j_call: TRBJ1-2
d_call: .
clone_size: .
cdr3_aa: CSARVPTLRGAFNYGYTF
cdr3_nt: TGCAGTGCTAGAGTCCCTACCCTCCGGGGCGCTTTCAACTATGGCTACACCTTC

v_call: TRBV7-9
j_call: TRBJ2-2
d_call: TRBD1
clone_size: .
cdr3_aa: CASSSGTVGTGELFF
cdr3_nt: TGTGCCAGCAGCTCAGGGACAGTCGGCACCGGGGAGCTGTTTTTT

v_call: TRBV12-3/TRBV12-4
j_call: TRBJ2-1
d_call: TRBD2
clone_size: many
cdr3_aa: CASSLGGRVNEQFF
cdr3_nt: TGTGCCAGCAGTTTAGGCGGGAGAGTCAATGAGCAGTTCTTC

v_call: TRBV24-1
j_call: TRBJ2-4
d_call: .
clone_size: .
cdr3_aa: CATRVYRHPGGFAKNIQYF
cdr3_nt: TGTGCCACCAGGGTCTATCGGCACCCCGGGGGATTCGCCAAAAACATTCAGTACTTC

v_call: TRBV12-3/TRBV12-4
j_call: TRBJ2-1
d_call: .
clone_size: few
cdr3_aa: CASSRGRAAYNEQFF
cdr3_nt: TGTGCCAGCAGCCGCGGACGGGCGGCCTACAATGAGCAGTTCTTC

v_call: TRBV5-1
j_call: TRBJ2-2
d_call: TRBD1
clone_size: many
cdr3_aa: CASRPGTAATGELFF
cdr3_nt: TGCGCCAGCAGGCCCGGGACAGCCGCTACCGGGGAGCTGTTTTTT

v_call: TRBV6-1
j_call: TRBJ1-2
d_call: .
clone_size: .
cdr3_aa: CASIGGSWSGYTF
cdr3_nt: TGTGCCAGCATTGGAGGATCCTGGAGTGGCTACACCTTC

v_call: TRBV28
j_call: TRBJ1-6
d_call: .
clone_size: .
cdr3_aa: CASTPETVSPLHF
cdr3_nt: TGTGCCAGCACTCCCGAGACAGTCTCACCCCTCCACTTT

v_call: TRBV5-6
j_call: TRBJ2-5
d_call: .
clone_size: once
cdr3_aa: CASSLGWGETQYF
cdr3_nt: TGTGCCAGCAGCTTAGGATGGGGCGAGACCCAGTACTTC

v_call: TRBV6-5
j_call: TRBJ1-1
d_call: .
clone_size: .
cdr3_aa: CASSYLADTEAFF
cdr3_nt: TGTGCCAGCAGTTACTTGGCGGACACTGAAGCTTTCTTT

v_call: TRBV29-1
j_call: TRBJ1-1
d_call: .
clone_size: few
cdr3_aa: CSSRPGTQNTEAFF
cdr3_nt: TGCAGCTCTCGCCCCGGGACACAGAACACTGAAGCTTTCTTT

v_call: TRBV29-1
j_call: TRBJ1-5
d_call: .
clone_size: few
cdr3_aa: CSVGGGRYQPQHF
cdr3_nt: TGCAGCGTTGGCGGGGGGCGATATCAGCCCCAGCATTTT

v_call: TRBV12-3/TRBV12-4
j_call: TRBJ2-5
d_call: TRBD1
clone_size: .
cdr3_aa: CASRPRQGRSETQYF
cdr3_nt: TGTGCCAGCCGCCCAAGACAGGGGCGGTCAGAGACCCAGTACTTT

v_call: TRBV24-1
j_call: TRBJ2-2
d_call: .
clone_size: many
cdr3_aa: CATSGGPNTGELFF
cdr3_nt: TGTGCCACCAGTGGCGGGCCGAACACCGGGGAGCTGTTTTTT

v_call: TRBV20-1
j_call: TRBJ2-3
d_call: TRBD2
clone_size: .
cdr3_aa: CSARTSGIDTQYF
cdr3_nt: TGCAGTGCAAGGACTAGCGGAATAGATACGCAGTATTTT

v_call: TRBV18
j_call: TRBJ2-5
d_call: TRBD1
clone_size: few
cdr3_aa: CASSPPASTGGETQYF
cdr3_nt: TGTGCCAGCTCACCACCGGCCTCGACAGGGGGAGAGACCCAGTACTTC

v_call: TRBV5-1
j_call: TRBJ2-5
d_call: .
clone_size: few
cdr3_aa: CASSFSVGGETQYF
cdr3_nt: TGCGCCAGCAGCTTCTCCGTGGGGGGAGAGACCCAGTACTTC

v_call: TRBV12-3/TRBV12-4
j_call: TRBJ1-6
d_call: TRBD1
clone_size: few
cdr3_aa: CASSFGTGNSPLHF
cdr3_nt: TGTGCCAGCAGTTTCGGGACAGGGAATTCACCCCTCCACTTT

v_call: TRBV27
j_call: TRBJ1-1
d_call: .
clone_size: .
cdr3_aa: CASSFELNTEAFF
cdr3_nt: TGTGCCAGCAGTTTCGAGTTGAACACTGAAGCTTTCTTT

v_call: TRBV20-1
j_call: TRBJ2-7
d_call: .
clone_size: .
cdr3_aa: CSAYRARGGHEQYF
cdr3_nt: TGCAGTGCTTATAGAGCCCGAGGGGGGCACGAGCAGTACTTC

v_call: TRBV20-1
j_call: TRBJ1-4
d_call: TRBD1
clone_size: few
cdr3_aa: CSARTQGASNEKLFF
cdr3_nt: TGCAGTGCTCGAACTCAGGGGGCTTCTAATGAAAAACTGTTTTTT

v_call: TRBV6-2/TRBV6-3
j_call: TRBJ2-3
d_call: .
clone_size: few
cdr3_aa: CASSPYGPQTDTQYF
cdr3_nt: TGTGCCAGCAGTCCCTACGGCCCCCAGACAGATACGCAGTATTTT

v_call: TRBV7-8
j_call: TRBJ1-4
d_call: .
clone_size: few
cdr3_aa: CASSFSTGAPNEKLFF
cdr3_nt: TGTGCCAGCAGCTTCTCTACAGGAGCTCCTAATGAAAAACTGTTTTTT

v_call: TRBV24-1
j_call: TRBJ2-1
d_call: .
clone_size: few
cdr3_aa: CATSDLGGASNEQFF
cdr3_nt: TGTGCCACCAGTGATTTGGGGGGGGCCTCCAATGAGCAGTTCTTC

v_call: TRBV5-1
j_call: TRBJ2-5
d_call: TRBD2
clone_size: few
cdr3_aa: CASSLRLAGLGIKTQYF
cdr3_nt: TGCGCCAGCAGCTTGCGGCTAGCGGGACTGGGGATAAAGACCCAGTACTTC

v_call: TRBV3-1
j_call: TRBJ2-1
d_call: .
clone_size: few
cdr3_aa: CASSQEVSSYNEQFF
cdr3_nt: TGTGCCAGCAGCCAAGAGGTTAGCTCCTACAATGAGCAGTTCTTC

v_call: TRBV30
j_call: TRBJ2-1
d_call: .
clone_size: .
cdr3_aa: CAWSTIRIGPFF
cdr3_nt: TGTGCCTGGAGTACAATCCGGATTGGGCCGTTCTTC

v_call: TRBV4-3
j_call: TRBJ1-3
d_call: .
clone_size: many
cdr3_aa: CASSRLSTASSGNTIYF
cdr3_nt: TGCGCCAGCAGCCGCCTCTCGACAGCAAGCTCTGGAAACACCATATATTTT

v_call: TRBV5-1
j_call: TRBJ1-2
d_call: TRBD1
clone_size: many
cdr3_aa: CASRTGTGDYGYTF
cdr3_nt: TGCGCCAGCAGAACCGGGACAGGGGACTATGGCTACACCTTC

v_call: TRBV12-3/TRBV12-4
j_call: TRBJ2-4
d_call: .
clone_size: many
cdr3_aa: CASSLPGNIQYF
cdr3_nt: TGTGCCAGCAGTTTACCAGGAAACATTCAGTACTTC

v_call: TRBV20-1
j_call: TRBJ2-3
d_call: .
clone_size: .
cdr3_aa: CSASPGRGPRTHTQYF
cdr3_nt: TGCAGTGCTAGTCCCGGGCGGGGACCACGCACGCATACGCAGTATTTT

v_call: TRBV20-1
j_call: TRBJ2-1
d_call: TRBD2
clone_size: few
cdr3_aa: CSAATSGRARNEQFF
cdr3_nt: TGCAGTGCTGCGACTAGCGGGAGGGCCCGTAATGAGCAGTTCTTC

v_call: TRBV11-2
j_call: TRBJ2-6
d_call: TRBD2
clone_size: few
cdr3_aa: CASSRDGTSGSPGANVLTF
cdr3_nt: TGTGCCAGCAGCCGAGACGGGACTAGCGGGAGTCCTGGGGCCAACGTCCTGACTTTC

v_call: TRBV7-2
j_call: TRBJ1-5
d_call: .
clone_size: few
cdr3_aa: CASSSYTNQPQHF
cdr3_nt: TGTGCCAGCAGCTCCTACACGAATCAGCCCCAGCATTTT

v_call: TRBV4-1
j_call: TRBJ1-3
d_call: .
clone_size: .
cdr3_aa: CASSQDPVLSGNTIYF
cdr3_nt: TGCGCCAGCAGCCAAGACCCTGTACTCTCTGGAAACACCATATATTTT

v_call: TRBV18
j_call: TRBJ2-1
d_call: TRBD2
clone_size: few
cdr3_aa: CASSPRGTSEGEQFF
cdr3_nt: TGTGCCAGCTCACCAAGAGGGACTAGCGAAGGTGAGCAGTTCTTC